A single sample gave rise to the 27 T cell receptor beta chains below, sequenced in a study of T-cell memory formation after mild COVID-19. Each CDR3 protein gets one entry after TCRdb re-called the 5' RACE reads with MiXCR. This sample has some 600,000 distinct CDR3 sequences; 15% to 20% occur once, and the top ten carry about 8.6%. The source material was PBMCs or a T cell subset sorted from them (not recorded which). The receptors originated from an adult woman who had mild COVID-19 (a few samples of this study predate the infection). Cell type and time point are not known.

The chain joins TRBV7-9 to TRBJ2-7; 8 nucleotides line up with TRBD1. V shed 1 base, J shed 5 bases, and the junction held 13 bases outside the gene matches. The germline V gene encodes CDR1 SEHNR and CDR2 FQNEAQ (reference sequence). The CDR3 has 17 amino acids. DNA of the CDR3: TGTGCCAGCAGCTTAGGACGTGGACAGGGAAATACCCACGAGCAGTACTTC. It specifies CASSLGRGQGNTHEQYF.

This chain links TRBV27 with TRBJ2-1; no definite D call. The CDR3 is 15 amino acids. CDR1 is MNHEY and CDR2 is SMNVEV in the germline V gene (reference sequence). Trimming pared 5 bases from V and 0 bases from J, leaving 11 bases between. The CDR3 here is CASSPRTPSYNEQFF. The CDR3 nucleotides are TGTGCCAGCAGTCCGCGGACCCCCTCCTACAATGAGCAGTTCTTC.

CDR3 region: CASSLGTGEDGNTIYF. The CDR3 DNA follows: TGTGCCAGCAGCTTAGGGACAGGGGAAGATGGAAACACCATATATTTT. J is TRBJ1-3 and V is TRBV7-8; 9 bases are shared with TRBD1. With V trimmed by 1 base and J by 3 bases, 4 bases remained unmatched. Germline lookup yields CDR1 SGHVS and CDR2 FQNEAQ. This CDR3 contains 16 residues.

CDR3 bases: TGTGCCAGCAGCGGGACCGACACCTACGAGCAGTACTTC. This codes for CASSGTDTYEQYF. The chain has TRBV13 and TRBJ2-7; D possibly uses TRBD1 or TRBD2 (5 bases each). From germline, CDR1 is PRHDT and CDR2 FYEKMQ (reference sequence). Trimming cost V 5 bases and J 2 bases, with 10 bases left between them. There are 13 residues in the CDR3.

This clonotype has more than one count but fewer than ten. This chain joins TRBV4-1 and TRBJ2-7; D is unclear. Germline V lookup: CDR1 MGHRA, CDR2 YSYEKL. V lost 9 bases and J 2 bases, leaving 17 bases between the germline ends. This CDR3 has 14 amino acids. Here the CDR3 reads CARRLGILAYEQYF. The CDR3 nucleotides are TGCGCCAGAAGGCTGGGAATACTTGCCTACGAGCAGTACTTC.

The J gene is TRBJ2-1, the V gene TRBV11-2, with 8 bases identical to TRBD2. After removal of 4 bases from V and 8 bases from J, the junction contained 10 bases not matched to a gene. The germline CDR1 and CDR2 sequences are SGHAT and FQNNGV. This CDR3 spans 15 amino acids. The CDR3 DNA reads TGTGCCAGCAGCTCCGTAAGCGGGAGAGTGTATGAGCAGTTCTTC. Translation gives CASSSVSGRVYEQFF. Full variable domain (outside the CDR3, taken from reference TRBV11-2 and TRBJ2-1): EAGVAQSPRYKIIEKRQSVAFWCNPISGHATLYWYQQILGQGPKLLIQFQNNGVVDDSQLPKDRFSAERLKGVDSTLKIQPAKLEDSAVYLCASSSVSGRVYEQFFGPGTRLTVL.

V and J are TRBV7-8 and TRBJ1-4, with D perhaps matching TRBD1 (6 bases). V shed 5 bases and J shed 10 bases, with 23 bases lying between them. CDR3 size: 16 residues. The germline gives CDR1 SGHVS, CDR2 FQNEAQ. CDR3 DNA sequence: TGTGCCAGCAGCGCCCCGGCGCAGGGGCAGTCTCGAAAACTGTTTTTT. Translation: CASSAPAQGQSRKLFF.

This clonotype was picked up a small number of times. The V gene is TRBV12-3 or TRBV12-4, the J gene TRBJ1-1; a possible D gene is TRBD1 (5 bases). The CDR3 sequence is 15 residues long. V lost 5 bases, J lost 4 bases, and 17 bases lay in between. CDR3 DNA sequence: TGTGCCAGCAGTCGCGGGGCTTGGGCACTCACTGAAGCTTTCTTT. Translation gives CASSRGAWALTEAFF.

This clonotype was seen a few times. This chain links TRBV7-2 with TRBJ1-5; a possible D gene is TRBD1 (6 bases). Looked up from germline, CDR1 is SGHTA and CDR2 is FQGNSA. The CDR3 has 17 amino acids. Trimming removed 1 base from V and 2 bases from J, with 15 bases in between. CDR3 sequence: CASSLERGGGGNQPQHF. The CDR3, as DNA: TGTGCCAGCAGCTTAGAAAGGGGGGGCGGTGGCAATCAGCCCCAGCATTTT. Supplemented by reference TRBV7-2 and TRBJ1-5, the full variable domain reads GAGVSQSPSNKVTEKGKDVELRCDPISGHTALYWYRQSLGQGLEFLIYFQGNSAPDKSGLPSDRFSAERTGGSVSTLTIQRTQQEDSAVYLCASSLERGGGGNQPQHFGDGTRLSIL.

This clonotype has more than one count but fewer than ten. The rearrangement uses TRBV27 and TRBJ2-1, with 8 bases aligning to TRBD2. CDR1 and CDR2 (germline): MNHEY, SMNVEV (reference sequence). V shed 6 bases and J 8 bases; nucleotides not matched to a gene: 12. The CDR3 totals 15 residues. The CDR3 loop is CASSLLAGLRDEQFF. DNA of the CDR3: TGTGCCAGCAGCCTTCTAGCGGGCCTTAGGGATGAGCAGTTCTTC.

This clonotype has just one count. The J gene is TRBJ2-5, the V gene TRBV5-1; TRBD2 matches 7 bases. The CDR3 runs to 15 residues. J was trimmed by 1 base and V by 4 bases; bases with no gene match: 7. The germline V gene has CDR1 SGHRS and CDR2 YFSETQ. The CDR3 sequence: CASSLEAGSQETQYF. The DNA of the CDR3 is TGCGCCAGCAGCCTGGAAGCGGGGAGCCAAGAGACCCAGTACTTC.

There are a few counts of this clonotype. V and J are TRBV20-1 and TRBJ2-5; 8 bases are shared with TRBD2. This CDR3 has 16 residues. The junction had 12 bases not matched to a gene; V was cut back by 1 base and J by 5 bases. Germline V gene lookup returns CDR1 DFQATT and CDR2 SNEGSKA (reference sequence). The CDR3 DNA follows: TGCAGTGCTAGAGCCCCTCCGGGGGGGGTATACGAGACCCAGTACTTC. Its protein product is CSARAPPGGVYETQYF.

There are a few counts of this clonotype. This chain joins TRBV7-2 and TRBJ1-6; tentative D call: TRBD1 (6 bases). Germline V CDR1 and CDR2: SGHTA, FQGNSA. V lost 1 base to trimming and J lost 3 bases, with 10 bases between them. The CDR3 length is 16 residues. The CDR3, as DNA: TGTGCCAGCAGCTTAGGGCCGGGACACTATAATTCACCCCTCCACTTT. Translating it yields CASSLGPGHYNSPLHF.

The chain carries TRBV6-5 and TRBJ1-2; 11 bases agree with TRBD1. Germline CDR1 MNHEY, CDR2 SVGAGI. The CDR3 has 19 residues. Trimming took 2 bases from V and 4 from J; bases not matched to a gene: 15. CDR3 DNA: TGTGCCAGCAGTTACAAGTCCCCGGGACAGGGGGTGGGCGGCTATGGCTACACCTTC. It translates to CASSYKSPGQGVGGYGYTF.

The genes are TRBV18 and TRBJ2-1; possibly TRBD2 for D (5 bases). This CDR3 contains 13 residues. The V end was cut by 2 bases, the J end by 6 bases, with 8 bases between. Germline CDR1 is KGHSH and CDR2 is LQKENI. The CDR3 protein is CASSPTEGNEQFF. CDR3 DNA sequence: TGTGCCAGCTCACCAACCGAGGGCAATGAGCAGTTCTTC.

This clonotype was seen a few times. The V and J genes are TRBV3-2 and TRBJ2-1; the table assigns TRBD2, which was not confirmed against the DNA. TRBV3-2 is noted as a pseudogene. The length of the CDR3 is 18 residues. The DNA for the CDR3 is TGTGCCAGCAGGCATCAGCGGGTATGGGGGCCCTTGTACAATGAGCAGTTCTTC. It specifies CASRHQRVWGPLYNEQFF.

The chain is built from TRBV27 and TRBJ2-1, with 10 nucleotides matching TRBD2. Trimming took 2 bases from V and 8 from J; bases not matched to a gene: 6. The germline gives CDR1 MNHEY, CDR2 SMNVEV (reference sequence). CDR3 size: 15 residues. The CDR3 DNA sequence: TGTGCCAGCAGTTTACTGGCTAGCGGGAGTGATGAGCAGTTCTTC. This gives the protein CASSLLASGSDEQFF.

In its sample, this clonotype was seen a few times. CDR3 nucleotides: TGTGCCACCGAGCCAAGGGGCCGCCGCACAGATACGCAGTATTTT. Translating gives CATEPRGRRTDTQYF. The chain combines TRBV7-9 with TRBJ2-3; TRBD1 might be the D (5 bases). CDR3 size: 15 residues. Per the germline V gene, CDR1 is SEHNR and CDR2 is FQNEAQ (reference sequence). The germline V and J ends were trimmed by 10 bases and 1 base, with 18 bases remaining between them.

This clonotype was observed a handful of times. This rearrangement joins TRBV15 to TRBJ2-5; 9 bases are shared with TRBD1. The trim removed 2 bases at V and 5 bases at J, leaving 3 bases unmatched. Germline CDR1 reads LNHNV; CDR2 reads YYDKDF (reference sequence). The CDR3 is made up of 14 amino acids. The CDR3 region is CATSRYRGLETQYF. Written as DNA, the CDR3 is TGTGCCACCAGCAGATACAGGGGGCTTGAGACCCAGTACTTC.

V is TRBV18 and J is TRBJ2-1; the D gene is possibly TRBD1 (5 bases). Trimming took 2 bases from V and 8 from J, leaving 7 bases between them. CDR3 length: 12 residues. The V gene's germline CDR1 is KGHSH and CDR2 LQKENI. CDR3 region: CASSPGADEQFF. The CDR3 coding sequence is TGTGCCAGCTCACCAGGGGCCGATGAGCAGTTCTTC.

The sample holds a few counts of this clonotype. This rearrangement joins TRBV7-3 to TRBJ1-1; a possible D gene is TRBD1 (5 bases). Per the germline V gene, CDR1 is SGHTA and CDR2 is FQGTGA. The CDR3 contains 15 residues. The V end lost 4 bases, the J end lost 6 bases, and 18 bases lay between the germline ends. This CDR3 reads CASSSTGRPSAEAFF. The CDR3 DNA sequence: TGTGCCAGCAGCTCAACGGGGCGACCTAGTGCTGAAGCTTTCTTT. The whole variable domain, filled in from reference TRBV7-3 and TRBJ1-1, reads GAGVSQTPSNKVTEKGKYVELRCDPISGHTALYWYRQSLGQGPEFLIYFQGTGAADDSGLPNDRFFAVRPEGSVSTLKIQRTERGDSAVYLCASSSTGRPSAEAFFGQGTRLTVV.

The chain recombines TRBV6-2 or TRBV6-3 with TRBJ2-3, with D perhaps assigned TRBD1 or TRBD2 (5 bases each). Germline V gene sequence: CDR1 MNHEY, CDR2 SVGEGT. V lost 2 bases to trimming and J lost 2 bases, with 8 bases between them. CDR3 length: 14 amino acids. The CDR3 DNA is TGTGCCAGCAGTTACGGGGGACCCACAGATACGCAGTATTTT. This encodes CASSYGGPTDTQYF.

The chain links TRBV7-9 to TRBJ1-1; TRBD1 agrees at 8 bases. CDR3 length: 13 residues. J gave up 1 base and V 7 bases, and 2 bases lay outside the gene matches. Germline lookup yields CDR1 SEHNR and CDR2 FQNEAQ (reference sequence). The CDR3 sequence: CASTGQGNTEAFF. CDR3 in DNA: TGTGCCAGCACCGGACAGGGGAACACTGAAGCTTTCTTT.

This chain links TRBV5-1 with TRBJ2-1; D ambiguous. The CDR3 is made up of 13 amino acids. Germline lookup yields CDR1 SGHRS and CDR2 YFSETQ. V was shortened by 1 base and J by 5 bases, with 7 bases between the two germline ends. CDR3 amino acids: CASSLWWNNEQFF. In DNA form, the CDR3 reads TGCGCCAGCAGCTTGTGGTGGAACAATGAGCAGTTCTTC.

This clonotype came up a few times. The V call is TRBV5-4, the J call TRBJ2-3, with TRBD2 matching 9 bases. This CDR3 is 16 amino acids long. The germline V gene encodes CDR1 SGHNT and CDR2 YYREEE (reference sequence). V dropped 3 bases and J dropped 4; count of bases not matched to a gene: 9. DNA of the CDR3: TGTGCCAGCAGCTCCTCACCTAGCGGGAAGGCAGATACGCAGTATTTT. It translates to CASSSSPSGKADTQYF.

The chain uses TRBV4-1 and TRBJ2-7; 9 bases fit TRBD2. This CDR3 has 15 residues. Germline V lookup: CDR1 MGHRA, CDR2 YSYEKL. The trim removed 6 bases at V and 0 bases at J, leaving 6 bases unmatched. CDR3 loop: CASSPLAGISYEQYF. The CDR3, as DNA: TGCGCCAGCAGTCCTCTAGCGGGGATCTCCTACGAGCAGTACTTC.

This clonotype has a count of ten or more. The chain combines TRBV4-3 with TRBJ2-1, with TRBD1 matching over 11 bases. V was pared by 3 bases and J by 9 bases, with 4 bases of the junction left unmatched. The CDR3 loop spans 14 amino acids. CDR1 is LGHNA and CDR2 is YSLEER in the germline V gene. The CDR3 coding sequence is TGCGCCAGCAGCCACCGGACAGGGGGCGGTGAGCAGTTCTTC. Its translation is CASSHRTGGGEQFF.